The clone carrying this TCR beta chain was counted a few times. The data originate from a study of beta chain features in type 1 diabetes. Expressed TCRB transcripts were sequenced, since all the RNA that had been isolated was reverse transcribed. The data were produced by immunoSEQ multiplex PCR, yet TCRdb's version contains in-frame clones alone and is incomplete. The sample shows around 400,000 clones, 10% to 15% of them seen only once. This CDR3 has 14 residues. V shed 2 bases and J 4 bases; nucleotides not matched to a gene: 0. Germline V gene data show CDR1 as MNHEY and CDR2 as SVGAGI. The sample consisted of naive CD4+ T cells from blood. The TCR was taken from a man between 18 and 35 years old in good health. The chain joins TRBV6-5 to TRBJ2-1, with TRBD2 matching 9 bases. CDR3 amino acids: CASSYAGGYNEQFF. Written as DNA, the CDR3 is TGTGCCAGCAGTTACGCGGGAGGGTACAATGAGCAGTTCTTC.